These 18 T cell receptor beta chains share one sample of origin, sequenced in a study of blood T cell repertoires in COVID-19. Data came from immunoSEQ multiplex PCR; TCRdb stores just in-frame clones and leaves some out. The table lists about 160,000 clones, 75% to 85% of them singletons. Sequenced input: PBMCs or T cells enriched from blood (not recorded which). The receptor source for this set is a man in his forties or fifties who had recovered from COVID-19.

The chain has TRBV2 and TRBJ1-3, with a tentative D call TRBD1 (6 bases). V was shortened by 4 bases and J by 2 bases, with 9 bases between the two germline ends. Germline-derived CDR1 and CDR2 are SNHLY and FYNNEI. The CDR3 covers 14 residues. The CDR3 region has the DNA TGTGCCAGCAGTGGGGGGCGGCCTGGAAACACCATATATTTT. This encodes CASSGGRPGNTIYF.

The V call is TRBV21-1, the J call TRBJ2-1; the listed D gene, TRBD2, was not tested against the DNA. TRBV21-1 is a recognized pseudogene. This CDR3 is built from 16 residues. DNA for the CDR3: TGTGCCAGCAGCAAAGATTCTAGCGGGGGGGTCGATGAGCAGTTCTTC. Its protein product is CASSKDSSGGVDEQFF.

V and J are TRBV2 and TRBJ2-7, with D possibly being TRBD1 (6 bases). CDR3 length: 15 amino acids. Looked up from germline, CDR1 is SNHLY and CDR2 is FYNNEI. The ends were cut back, 7 bases at V and 2 bases at J, with 18 bases in the middle. The CDR3 loop is CASTGLRQATYEQYV. CDR3 nucleotides: TGTGCCAGCACGGGGTTGAGACAGGCTACCTACGAGCAGTACGTC.

The CDR3 DNA reads TGTGCCAGTAGTCCCACAGGGTACCAAGAGACCCAGTACTTC. Residues: CASSPTGYQETQYF. The chain joins TRBV19 to TRBJ2-5, with D possibly being TRBD1 (6 bases). V was clipped by 5 bases and J by 0 bases, with 10 bases between them. The germline V gene encodes CDR1 LNHDA and CDR2 SQIVND (reference sequence). CDR3 length equals 14 residues.

CDR3 in amino acids: CASRQSGTGNYGYTF. CDR3 bases: TGTGCCAGCAGACAATCCGGGACAGGAAACTATGGCTACACCTTC. The V call is TRBV6-5, the J call TRBJ1-2, with 8 positions matching TRBD1. The trim removed 6 bases at V and 2 bases at J, leaving 8 bases unmatched. Germline-derived CDR1 and CDR2 are MNHEY and SVGAGI. The length of the CDR3 is 15 residues.

This clone was observed once. The chain couples TRBV7-2 to TRBJ1-2; maybe TRBD1 (6 bases). The ends were cut back, 2 bases at V and 6 bases at J, with 13 bases in the middle. Germline CDR1 and CDR2: SGHTA and FQGNSA. This CDR3 region has 14 residues. CDR3 sequence: CASSLYRQDHGYTF. CDR3 DNA: TGTGCCAGCAGCTTATATAGACAGGACCATGGCTACACCTTC. The full variable domain, in which reference TRBV7-2 and TRBJ1-2 provide the parts outside the CDR3, is GAGVSQSPSNKVTEKGKDVELRCDPISGHTALYWYRQSLGQGLEFLIYFQGNSAPDKSGLPSDRFSAERTGGSVSTLTIQRTQQEDSAVYLCASSLYRQDHGYTFGSGTRLTVV.

The rearrangement uses TRBV7-9 and TRBJ1-2, with D perhaps matching TRBD1 (6 bases). V was shortened by 4 bases and J by 1 base, with 19 bases between the two germline ends. This CDR3 contains 17 residues. Germline CDR1 reads SEHNR; CDR2 reads FQNEAQ (reference sequence). DNA of the CDR3: TGTGCCAGCAGCTCCTCCGACGGGACACTGTTTAACTATGGCTACACCTTC. Encoded protein: CASSSSDGTLFNYGYTF.

The chain joins TRBV30 to TRBJ1-2; 7 bases fit TRBD1. The CDR3 totals 12 residues. Germline V gives CDR1 GTSNPN, CDR2 SVGIG (reference sequence). V shed 3 bases, J shed 8 bases, and the junction held 6 bases outside the gene matches. CDR3: CAWRGQEEGYTF. The CDR3 nucleotides are TGTGCCTGGAGAGGACAGGAGGAGGGCTACACCTTC. Supplemented by reference TRBV30 and TRBJ1-2, the full variable domain reads SQTIHQWPATLVQPVGSPLSLECTVEGTSNPNLYWYRQAAGRGLQLLFYSVGIGQISSEVPQNLSASRPQDRQFILSSKKLLLSDSGFYLCAWRGQEEGYTFGSGTRLTVV.

This sequence joins TRBV27 and TRBJ1-5, with 7 bases identical to TRBD1. Germline V gene data show CDR1 as MNHEY and CDR2 as SMNVEV (reference sequence). The CDR3 runs to 14 residues. V lost 2 bases, J lost 6 bases, and 4 bases stayed unmatched. CDR3 sequence reads: CASSLKGGGQPQHF. For the CDR3, the DNA is TGTGCCAGCAGTTTAAAAGGGGGCGGTCAGCCCCAGCATTTT.

The chain joins TRBV2 to TRBJ2-5; D is possibly TRBD1 (6 bases). The V end lost 4 bases, the J end lost 6 bases, and 15 bases lay between the germline ends. The CDR3 loop spans 14 amino acids. Germline-derived CDR1 and CDR2 are SNHLY and FYNNEI. The CDR3 reads CASSVRPQGKTQYF. The CDR3 DNA sequence: TGTGCCAGCAGTGTTCGGCCCCAGGGGAAGACCCAGTACTTC.

This sequence joins TRBV11-3 and TRBJ2-3; 15 bases line up with TRBD2. V lost 2 bases, J lost 7 bases, and 7 bases stayed unmatched. Looked up from germline, CDR1 is SGHNT and CDR2 is YENEEA. The CDR3 covers 17 residues. The CDR3: CASSLSGTSGGRNTQYF. In nucleotides, the CDR3 is TGTGCCAGCAGCTTATCCGGGACTAGCGGGGGGCGAAATACGCAGTATTTT.

The V and J genes are TRBV5-1 and TRBJ2-1, with a possible D match to TRBD2 (7 bases). The CDR3 contains 15 residues. Germline lookup yields CDR1 SGHRS and CDR2 YFSETQ. Between the trimmed V and J ends, which lost 4 bases and 5 bases, there was a span of 16 bases. Here the CDR3 reads CASSGGAGPDNEQFF. DNA of the CDR3: TGCGCCAGCAGCGGGGGGGCAGGGCCCGACAATGAGCAGTTCTTC.

This chain links TRBV6-5 with TRBJ1-2; D possibly corresponds to TRBD1 (5 bases). The CDR3 loop spans 13 amino acids. CDR1 is MNHEY and CDR2 is SVGAGI in the germline V gene. The V gene lost 5 bases and the J gene lost 4 bases, with 11 bases spanning the gap. CDR3 residues: CASSTAGSYGYTF. As DNA, the CDR3 is TGTGCCAGCAGTACCGCAGGGTCCTATGGCTACACCTTC.

V gene TRBV5-4 combines with J gene TRBJ2-3, with a tentative D call TRBD2 (5 bases). Germline assignment: CDR1 SGHNT and CDR2 YYREEE (reference sequence). Trimming removed 7 bases at V and 5 bases at J, with 14 bases between. The CDR3 length is 13 residues. The CDR3 loop reads CASRGPAGDTQYF. CDR3 in DNA: TGTGCCAGCCGGGGTCCCGCAGGAGATACGCAGTATTTT.

Here the CDR3 reads CASSLGREADTQYF. As DNA, the CDR3 is TGCGCCAGCAGCTTGGGCAGGGAGGCAGATACGCAGTATTTT. The chain combines TRBV5-1 with TRBJ2-3; possibly TRBD2 for D (6 bases). In germline, CDR1 is SGHRS, CDR2 YFSETQ. The CDR3 consists of 14 residues. Deletions cut 0 bases from V and 4 bases from J, with 9 bases between.

V usage is TRBV9 and J usage is TRBJ2-1, with a possible D match to TRBD2 (7 bases). Trimming left V 4 bases short and J 7 bases short, with 21 bases between. In germline, CDR1 is SGDLS, CDR2 YYNGEE. This CDR3 region has 16 residues. CDR3 DNA sequence: TGTGCCAGCAGCTCAAGGAGGGGCGGGGGCATGAATGAGCAGTTCTTC. It codes for CASSSRRGGGMNEQFF.

The chain recombines TRBV5-4 with TRBJ1-1; D not certain. V shed 0 bases and J shed 5 bases, with 14 bases lying between them. CDR3 size: 15 residues. The germline V gene has CDR1 SGHNT and CDR2 YYREEE (reference sequence). CDR3 in DNA: TGTGCCAGCAGCTTGGGGCGGGGTCGGTTTACTGAAGCTTTCTTT. Encoded protein: CASSLGRGRFTEAFF.

The CDR3 spells CASSPSGGGMNTEAFF. The CDR3 bases are TGTGCCAGCAGCCCTTCCGGCGGGGGCATGAACACTGAAGCTTTCTTT. The rearrangement links TRBV2 to TRBJ1-1, with D possibly matching TRBD1 (6 bases). Germline CDR1 is SNHLY and CDR2 is FYNNEI. Trimming left V 6 bases short and J 0 bases short, with 17 bases between. The CDR3 extends over 16 amino acids.